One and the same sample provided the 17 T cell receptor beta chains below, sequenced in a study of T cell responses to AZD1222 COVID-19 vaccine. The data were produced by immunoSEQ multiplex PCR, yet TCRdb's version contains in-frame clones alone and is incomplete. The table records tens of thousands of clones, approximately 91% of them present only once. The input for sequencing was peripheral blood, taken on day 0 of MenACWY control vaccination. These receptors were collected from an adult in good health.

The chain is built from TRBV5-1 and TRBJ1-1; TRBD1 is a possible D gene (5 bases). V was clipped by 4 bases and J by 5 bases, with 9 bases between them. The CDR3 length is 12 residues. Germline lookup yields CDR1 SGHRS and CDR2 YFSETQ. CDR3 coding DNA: TGCGCCAGCAGCCAGGGAGGTACTGAAGCTTTCTTT. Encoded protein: CASSQGGTEAFF.

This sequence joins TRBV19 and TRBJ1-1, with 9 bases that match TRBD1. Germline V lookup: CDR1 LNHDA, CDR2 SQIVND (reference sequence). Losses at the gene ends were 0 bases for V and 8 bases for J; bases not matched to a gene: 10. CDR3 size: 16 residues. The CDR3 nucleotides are TGTGCCAGTAGTATAGAGTACGGGACAGGGCCGCTGGAAGCTTTCTTT. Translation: CASSIEYGTGPLEAFF.

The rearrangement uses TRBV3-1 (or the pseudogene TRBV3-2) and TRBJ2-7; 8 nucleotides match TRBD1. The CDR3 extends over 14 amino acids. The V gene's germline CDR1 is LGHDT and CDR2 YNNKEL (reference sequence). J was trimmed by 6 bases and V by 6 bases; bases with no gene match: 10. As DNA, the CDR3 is TGTGCCAGCAGGCTAGGTAGACAGGGGTCCGAGCAGTACTTC. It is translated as CASRLGRQGSEQYF.

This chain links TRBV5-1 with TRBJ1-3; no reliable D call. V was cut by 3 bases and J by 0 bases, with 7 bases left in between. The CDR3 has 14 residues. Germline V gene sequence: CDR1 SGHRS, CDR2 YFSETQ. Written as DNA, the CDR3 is TGCGCCAGCAGCTCCCACAGCTCTGGAAACACCATATATTTT. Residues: CASSSHSSGNTIYF.

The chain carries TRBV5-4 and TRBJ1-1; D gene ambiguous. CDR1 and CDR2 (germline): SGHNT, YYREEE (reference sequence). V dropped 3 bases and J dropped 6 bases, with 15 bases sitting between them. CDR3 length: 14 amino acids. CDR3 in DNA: TGTGCCAGCAGCTCGGACGCAGGAGAACCTGAAGCTTTCTTT. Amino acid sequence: CASSSDAGEPEAFF.

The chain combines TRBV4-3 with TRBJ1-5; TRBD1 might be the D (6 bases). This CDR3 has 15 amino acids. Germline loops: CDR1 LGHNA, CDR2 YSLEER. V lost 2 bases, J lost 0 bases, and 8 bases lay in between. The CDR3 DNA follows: TGCGCCAGCAGCCAAACGACAGGTAGCAATCAGCCCCAGCATTTT. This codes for CASSQTTGSNQPQHF.

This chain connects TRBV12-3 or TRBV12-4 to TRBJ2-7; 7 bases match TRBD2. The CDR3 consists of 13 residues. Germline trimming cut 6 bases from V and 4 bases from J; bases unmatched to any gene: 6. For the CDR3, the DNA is TGTGCCAGCAGCCGCGACGGGGGGTACGAGCAGTACTTC. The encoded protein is CASSRDGGYEQYF.

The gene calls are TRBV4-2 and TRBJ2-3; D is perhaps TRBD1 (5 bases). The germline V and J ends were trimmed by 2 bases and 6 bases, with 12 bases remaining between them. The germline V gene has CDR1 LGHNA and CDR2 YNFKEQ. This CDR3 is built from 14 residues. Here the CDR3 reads CASSQMGPGDTQYF. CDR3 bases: TGTGCCAGCAGCCAAATGGGGCCAGGGGATACGCAGTATTTT.

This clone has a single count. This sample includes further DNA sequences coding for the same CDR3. CDR3 sequence reads: CASSLAQGNTEAFF. The CDR3 DNA is TGTGCCAGCAGCTTAGCGCAGGGGAACACTGAAGCTTTCTTT. This chain links TRBV7-9 with TRBJ1-1; D might be TRBD1 (5 bases). Germline lookup yields CDR1 SEHNR and CDR2 FQNEAQ (reference sequence). V shed 0 bases and J shed 1 base, with 6 bases lying between them. The CDR3 covers 14 residues.

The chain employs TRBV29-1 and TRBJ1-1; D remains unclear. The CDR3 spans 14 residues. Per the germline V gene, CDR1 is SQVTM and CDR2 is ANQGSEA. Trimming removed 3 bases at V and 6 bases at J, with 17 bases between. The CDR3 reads CSVDTERSLPEAFF. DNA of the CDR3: TGCAGCGTTGACACGGAACGCAGCCTCCCTGAAGCTTTCTTT.

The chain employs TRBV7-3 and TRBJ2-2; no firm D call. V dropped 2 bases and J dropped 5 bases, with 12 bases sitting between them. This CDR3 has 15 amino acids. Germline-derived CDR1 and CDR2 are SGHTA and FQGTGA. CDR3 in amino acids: CASSLAPTQTGELFF. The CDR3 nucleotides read TGTGCCAGCAGCTTAGCCCCGACACAGACCGGGGAGCTGTTTTTT.

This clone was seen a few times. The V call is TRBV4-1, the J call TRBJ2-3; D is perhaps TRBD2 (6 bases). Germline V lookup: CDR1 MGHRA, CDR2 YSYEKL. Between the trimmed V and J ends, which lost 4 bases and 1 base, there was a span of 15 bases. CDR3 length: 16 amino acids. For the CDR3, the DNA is TGCGCCAGCAGCCGAGTCCTCGCTAGCGGCACAGATACGCAGTATTTT. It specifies CASSRVLASGTDTQYF.

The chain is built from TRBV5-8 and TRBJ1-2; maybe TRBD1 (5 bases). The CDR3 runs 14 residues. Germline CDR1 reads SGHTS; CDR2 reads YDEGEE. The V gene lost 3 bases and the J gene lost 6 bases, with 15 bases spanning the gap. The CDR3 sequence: CASSSTQGKHGYTF. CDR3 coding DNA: TGTGCCAGCAGCTCGACTCAGGGAAAGCATGGCTACACCTTC.

The CDR3 sequence is CASSQFPGQGYEQYF. The CDR3 DNA follows: TGTGCCAGCAGTCAGTTTCCGGGACAGGGATACGAGCAGTACTTC. The chain carries TRBV6-5 and TRBJ2-7; 9 bases are a match to TRBD1. V lost 5 bases to trimming and J lost 4 bases; unmatched junction nucleotides: 9. In germline, CDR1 is MNHEY, CDR2 SVGAGI. CDR3 length: 15 amino acids.

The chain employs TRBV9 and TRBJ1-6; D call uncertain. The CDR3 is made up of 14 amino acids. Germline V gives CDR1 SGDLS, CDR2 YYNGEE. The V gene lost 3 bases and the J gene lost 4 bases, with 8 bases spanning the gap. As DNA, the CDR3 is TGTGCCAGCAGCGCCGACGGTTATAATTCACCCCTCCACTTT. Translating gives CASSADGYNSPLHF.

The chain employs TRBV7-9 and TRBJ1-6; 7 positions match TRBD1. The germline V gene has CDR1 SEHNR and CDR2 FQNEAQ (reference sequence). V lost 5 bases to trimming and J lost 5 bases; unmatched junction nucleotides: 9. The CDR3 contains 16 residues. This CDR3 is CASSADRADNNSPLHF. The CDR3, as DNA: TGTGCCAGCAGCGCAGACAGGGCGGATAATAATTCACCCCTCCACTTT.

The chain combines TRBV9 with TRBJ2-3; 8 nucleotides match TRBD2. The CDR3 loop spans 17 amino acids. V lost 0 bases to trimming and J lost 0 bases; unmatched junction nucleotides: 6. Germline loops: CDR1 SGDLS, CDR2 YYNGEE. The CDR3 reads CASSVDQRGTSTDTQYF. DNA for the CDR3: TGTGCCAGCAGCGTAGACCAGCGGGGGACTAGCACAGATACGCAGTATTTT.